The clone carrying this T cell receptor beta chain turned up a few times. Its specificity is unknown. This entry belongs to a study of blood T cells in healthy people across ages. General study findings and limits: In the absence of known donor CMV status, changes in expanded clonotypes were possibly confounded.

Combining a sample-barcoded 5' primer with a J-beta primer mix, a second PCR ran for roughly 7 to 12 cycles. One entry per CDR3 protein results from TCRdb running MiXCR on the 5' RACE reads. The sample includes 750,000 or so distinct CDR3 sequences, more than 20% of them seen just once. Trimming took 1 base from V and 7 from J; bases not matched to a gene: 6. The CDR3 totals 15 residues. Germline V gene sequence: CDR1 LGHNA, CDR2 YSLEER. The data also belong to a second study, concerning T cells of mothers and their children. In that study: M1S, a second-PCR primer, added sample barcodes and 2-4 random nucleotides. Within related and unrelated pairs, thymic selection shapes TCR recombination output in a similar way.

The J gene is TRBJ2-1, the V gene TRBV4-3, with 8 bases that match TRBD1. This receptor was taken from a boy younger than 18 in good health. Input material: blood. This CDR3 is CASSQADRVENEQFF. CDR3 nucleotide sequence: TGCGCCAGCAGCCAAGCGGACAGGGTGGAGAATGAGCAGTTCTTC.